This record covers a single T cell receptor beta chain. The specificity of this receptor is unknown. Base quality data are lacking; no much larger clone is found one base away. Based on the germline V gene (reference sequence), the CDR1 and CDR2 sequences are LGHDT and YNNKEL. From its cysteine to its phenylalanine, the CDR3 spans 16 amino acids. This entry keeps only the CDR3 DNA: 48 bases, framed from base 1. V is pared back by 1 base and J by 0 bases, with 10 bases lying between the germline termini. The entry originates in a study of T cell responses to AZD1222 COVID-19 vaccine (dated by TCRdb to the early 2020s). A note on the overall study: A total of 233 trial participants underwent TCR sequencing, of whom nearly 210 had received two doses of AZD1222 and some 26 had received two doses of the MenACWY control vaccine. Trial participants were enrolled into age subgroups of 18-55, 56-69 and 70-plus years, which contained about 150, 28 and 57 TCR-sequenced participants, respectively.

Taken with the paper, the label for time point translates to: about 28 days (+/-7) after the second vaccine dose. Because spike-specific TCR depth and breadth did not differ between the two schedules, AZD1222 recipients who got a second dose at roughly 4 weeks were pooled with those who got a second dose at roughly 12 weeks. Samples from vaccinated people were obtained from the UK trials COV001 and COV002, which included a single-blind randomized controlled phase 2/3 trial of AZD1222 (ChAdOx1 nCoV-19) in healthy adults. Trial participant PBMC samples were collected at day 0 and day 28 after the second dose for TCRbeta chain sequencing. The CDR3 regions of human TCRbeta chains were analyzed by immunosequencing. In the paper's pipeline: Repertoire TCRs were checked for matches against a reference library of SARS-CoV-2-specific TCRs that had been generated using the MIRA antigen-specificity platform. Breadth was defined as the fraction of unique TCRs that were SARS-CoV-2-associated. Depth was defined as the fraction of total T cells that were SARS-CoV-2-associated. Each spike-specific TCR was assigned to its reactive spike region and to a CD4 or CD8 class using the MIRA data. Log10-transformed breadth and depth values were compared by one-way ANOVA with Sidak's multiple comparisons tests. Sourced from immuneACCESS, this table was stored by TCRdb with only in-frame sequences that have V and J called. A share of the clones is absent; for the studies checked, an unresolved V gene accounts for under half, and the remainder has no known explanation. V and J calls and clone size follow that table, whereas D and trimming were derived from the DNA. The sample table contains 65,000 to 100,000 clones; only one count was recorded for about nine tenths of them. The ten largest clones add up to 6.9% of the sample.

What the work shows at the level of the full study, not this receptor alone: Reportedly, almost half of the unique spike-specific TCRs recognized epitopes lying outside the regions that are mutated in the B.1.351 and B.1.1.7 variants. Conclusions about previously exposed vaccinees were limited because only six AZD1222 recipients were SARS-CoV-2 seropositive at baseline. In the small 56-69-year group, the increase in depth fell short of significance, most likely because of low power. The vaccine-associated CD4 TCRs covered the entire spike protein, and the dominant responses fell in regions 160-218 and 743-854. No day 14 peak-response samples were available, so repertoires were characterized only after the peak T cell response. Most participants were white British and females outnumbered males, and the authors suggested that clonal diversity may have been underestimated. After two AZD1222 doses, both the breadth and the depth of spike-specific TCRs were significantly higher than at day 0 and than in MenACWY recipients.

The sequence was collected from an adult who received the AZD1222 COVID-19 vaccine. The sequenced sample was peripheral blood, obtained 28 days after the second AZD1222 dose. The sequence joins TRBV3-1 (or the pseudogene TRBV3-2) to TRBJ2-1; the D gene remains uncertain. CDR3 loop: CASSQGLDPSYNEQFF. The DNA sequence is as follows: TGTGCCAGCAGCCAAGGGTTGGACCCCTCCTACAATGAGCAGTTCTTC.